The 20 T cell receptor beta chains below come from one sample, sequenced in a study of blood T cell repertoires in COVID-19. Libraries were prepared by immunoSEQ multiplex PCR; TCRdb keeps only in-frame clonotypes and omits some of them. Among around 130,000 clones listed, almost 85% were seen once. The sequencing input was peripheral blood. These receptors all stem from a human donor in a cohort sampled during active COVID-19.

The chain combines TRBV6-1 with TRBJ1-4, with TRBD1 identical over 8 bases. V lost 2 bases, J lost 5 bases, and 4 bases stayed unmatched. The germline gives CDR1 MNHNS, CDR2 SASEGT. The CDR3 is 15 residues long. This CDR3 is CASSEQRTGNEKLFF. CDR3 nucleotides: TGTGCCAGCAGTGAACAAAGGACAGGGAATGAAAAACTGTTTTTT.

The CDR3 region has the DNA TGTGCCAGCCCCCTAAGCCTAGCGGCCCCAACAGCGCAGTATTTT. The encoded protein is CASPLSLAAPTAQYF. The chain links TRBV5-8 to TRBJ2-3; 7 bases line up with TRBD2. This CDR3 spans 15 amino acids. Germline CDR1 and CDR2: SGHTS and YDEGEE. V shed 7 bases and J 10 bases; nucleotides not matched to a gene: 18.

The V call is TRBV21-1, the J call TRBJ1-5; no DNA check was done on the table's D call, TRBD1. TRBV21-1 is a documented pseudogene. This CDR3 spans 16 amino acids. CDR3 loop: CASSKNKGQGNQPQHF. CDR3 bases: TGTGCCAGCAGCAAAAATAAGGGACAGGGAAACCAGCCCCAGCATTTT.

The CDR3 reads CASSELTVNNSPLHF. The CDR3 DNA is TGTGCCAGCTCAGAGTTAACAGTAAATAATTCACCCCTCCACTTT. The J gene is TRBJ1-6, the V gene TRBV18; D not certain. The CDR3 sequence is 15 residues long. CDR1 and CDR2 from the germline V gene are KGHSH and LQKENI. The V and J ends lost 5 bases and 5 bases respectively, with 13 bases between them.

This clone was picked up one time. The V gene is TRBV5-1, the J gene TRBJ2-2; 12 bases align to TRBD2. Germline V gives CDR1 SGHRS, CDR2 YFSETQ. Trimming took 4 bases from V and 7 from J; bases not matched to a gene: 8. This CDR3 spans 16 amino acids. The CDR3 region is CASSTGGTSGFGELFF. The CDR3, as DNA: TGCGCCAGCAGCACCGGGGGGACTAGCGGGTTCGGGGAGCTGTTTTTT.

The gene calls are TRBV19 and TRBJ2-3; the match to TRBD2 covers 7 bases. This CDR3 contains 18 residues. The V gene's germline CDR1 is LNHDA and CDR2 SQIVND (reference sequence). V trimming: 2 bases; J trimming: 0 bases; junction bases outside the gene matches: 11. CDR3 DNA: TGTGCCAGTAGTATAACTTCCACTAGCGCCTCTAGCACAGATACGCAGTATTTT. Its protein is CASSITSTSASSTDTQYF.

The chain joins TRBV5-1 to TRBJ1-3, with a tentative D call TRBD1 (5 bases). There are 15 residues in the CDR3. Trimming stripped 5 bases from V and 2 bases from J, with 14 bases between. From germline, CDR1 is SGHRS and CDR2 YFSETQ. The CDR3 nucleotides read TGCGCCAGCAGGACAGTGGCTGACCCTGGAAACACCATATATTTT. Protein sequence: CASRTVADPGNTIYF.

This clone was picked up a small number of times. The same CDR3 can be traced to other DNA sequences in this sample. J is TRBJ2-7 and V is TRBV9; 7 bases line up with TRBD2. Germline lookup yields CDR1 SGDLS and CDR2 YYNGEE. The CDR3 runs 14 residues. Trimming took 0 bases from V and 2 from J; bases not matched to a gene: 2. The CDR3 is CASSVAAGAYEQYF. CDR3 DNA: TGTGCCAGCAGCGTAGCGGCGGGGGCCTACGAGCAGTACTTC.

The chain carries TRBV25-1 and TRBJ1-2; 8 nucleotides line up with TRBD1. Germline values: CDR1 MGHDK, CDR2 SYGVNS. J lost 7 bases, V lost 5 bases, and 6 bases had no gene match. The CDR3 is made up of 13 amino acids. CDR3 protein: CASSNQGALGYTF. The CDR3 DNA reads TGTGCCAGCAGTAATCAGGGGGCGCTTGGCTACACCTTC.

In this sample, this clone turned up a few times. This CDR3 reads CASSLKPSGTGGGQFF. The CDR3, as DNA: TGTGCCAGCAGTCTTAAACCGAGCGGGACAGGGGGCGGGCAGTTCTTC. The V and J genes are TRBV2 and TRBJ2-1; 12 nucleotides align to TRBD1. The CDR3 is 16 amino acids. Losses at the gene ends were 5 bases for V and 12 bases for J; bases not matched to a gene: 14. Germline V lookup: CDR1 SNHLY, CDR2 FYNNEI.

This clone has only a few counts. The chain has TRBV4-1 and TRBJ2-2, with 9 bases that match TRBD2. The junction had 5 bases not matched to a gene; V was cut back by 0 bases and J by 6 bases. The CDR3 covers 16 residues. Germline lookup yields CDR1 MGHRA and CDR2 YSYEKL. For the CDR3, the DNA is TGCGCCAGCAGCCAAGAGGGGACTAGCAGGTCCGGGGAGCTGTTTTTT. Translating gives CASSQEGTSRSGELFF.

The rearrangement joins TRBV9 to TRBJ2-5; 11 bases map to TRBD2. The ends lost 0 bases at V and 4 bases at J; junction bases unmatched: 2. CDR1 and CDR2 (germline): SGDLS, YYNGEE. The CDR3 loop spans 15 amino acids. CDR3 region: CASSVGGTSGETQYF. CDR3 sequence (DNA): TGTGCCAGCAGCGTAGGAGGGACTAGCGGAGAGACCCAGTACTTC.

For this clone: The sample holds other DNA sequences that translate to the same CDR3. J is TRBJ1-2 and V is TRBV6-5; D is ambiguous. Germline CDR1 is MNHEY and CDR2 is SVGAGI. Trimming took off 6 bases at V and 0 bases at J, with 11 bases between the two ends. This CDR3 region has 14 residues. Here the CDR3 DNA reads TGTGCCAGCAGACTAGGCGCATCTAACTATGGCTACACCTTC. Amino acids: CASRLGASNYGYTF.

The gene calls are TRBV5-1 and TRBJ2-5; 7 bases are a match to TRBD1. Trimming cost V 2 bases and J 5 bases; bases outside gene matches: 6. Germline CDR1 reads SGHRS; CDR2 reads YFSETQ. The CDR3 runs 14 residues. Here the CDR3 DNA reads TGCGCCAGCAGCTTACAGGGGCAGGGGGAGACCCAGTACTTC. Translated: CASSLQGQGETQYF.

V and J are TRBV20-1 and TRBJ1-6; no reliable D call. Trimming pared 6 bases from V and 13 bases from J, leaving 22 bases between. The CDR3 is 14 residues long. Germline loops: CDR1 DFQATT, CDR2 SNEGSKA (reference sequence). Here the CDR3 DNA reads TGCAGTGCCAGTCCGGGAACCCATGCCGGGCCCCTCCACTTT. It is translated as CSASPGTHAGPLHF.

The V and J genes are TRBV21-1 and TRBJ2-5; no DNA check was done on the table's D call, TRBD2. TRBV21-1 is a recognized pseudogene. CDR3 length equals 15 residues. The CDR3 DNA reads TGTGCCAGCAGCCCTCGACTAGCTGTAAGCGAGACCCAGTACTTC. Amino acid sequence: CASSPRLAVSETQYF.

V usage is TRBV10-3 and J usage is TRBJ2-3; 11 bases match TRBD2. CDR3 size: 16 residues. V lost 7 bases and J lost 2; bases outside the gene matches: 8. Germline V lookup: CDR1 ENHRY, CDR2 SYGVKD. The CDR3 coding sequence is TGTGCCATCACTTCCCGACTAGCGGGGCCCACAGATACGCAGTATTTT. This sequence encodes CAITSRLAGPTDTQYF.

The chain carries TRBV2 and TRBJ2-7; TRBD2 is a possible D gene (7 bases). This CDR3 has 15 residues. Trimming left V 0 bases short and J 4 bases short, with 13 bases between. Germline V gives CDR1 SNHLY, CDR2 FYNNEI. CDR3 in DNA: TGTGCCAGCAGTGAAGCGTGGGGGGGCGCGTACGAGCAGTACTTC. It codes for CASSEAWGGAYEQYF.

The chain couples TRBV29-1 to TRBJ2-7, with 9 bases that match TRBD1. CDR1 and CDR2 from the germline V gene are SQVTM and ANQGSEA. After removal of 6 bases from V and 1 base from J, the junction contained 4 bases not matched to a gene. The CDR3 is 13 residues long. CDR3 bases: TGCAGCGTGGAGGACAGGGGTTCCTACGAGCAGTACTTC. Its protein is CSVEDRGSYEQYF.

The chain is built from TRBV7-3 and TRBJ2-3; 7 bases align to TRBD2. V lost 4 bases, J lost 7 bases, and 11 bases stayed unmatched. CDR3 length: 15 residues. Germline CDR1 is SGHTA and CDR2 is FQGTGA. The CDR3 sequence: CASSSSGDTSNTQYF. The DNA for the CDR3 is TGTGCCAGCAGCTCGAGCGGGGATACATCTAATACGCAGTATTTT.